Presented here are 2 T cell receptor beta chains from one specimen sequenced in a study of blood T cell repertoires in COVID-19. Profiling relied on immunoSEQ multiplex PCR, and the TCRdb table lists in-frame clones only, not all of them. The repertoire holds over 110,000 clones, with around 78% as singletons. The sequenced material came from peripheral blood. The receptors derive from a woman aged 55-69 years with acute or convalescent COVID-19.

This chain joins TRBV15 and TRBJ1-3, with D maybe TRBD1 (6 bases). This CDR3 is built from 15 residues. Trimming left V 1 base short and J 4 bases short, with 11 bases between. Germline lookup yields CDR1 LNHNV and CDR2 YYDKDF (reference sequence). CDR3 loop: CATSRVAGVGNTIYF. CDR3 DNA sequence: TGTGCCACCAGCAGAGTAGCAGGGGTCGGAAACACCATATATTTT.

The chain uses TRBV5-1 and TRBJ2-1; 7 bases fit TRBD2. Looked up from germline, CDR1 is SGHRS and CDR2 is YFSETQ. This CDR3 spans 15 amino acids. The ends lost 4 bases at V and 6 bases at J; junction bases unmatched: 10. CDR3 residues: CASSPGLIMPNEQFF. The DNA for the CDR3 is TGCGCCAGCAGCCCGGGACTAATAATGCCCAATGAGCAGTTCTTC.